Listed here are 29 T cell receptor beta chains from one sample, sequenced in a study of blood T cells in healthy people across ages. Then a second PCR, running about 6 to 11 cycles, was carried out with a sample-barcoded 5' primer and a J-beta primer mix. TCRdb independently ran MiXCR on the 5' RACE reads; one entry per CDR3 protein. The top ten clones hold approximately 24% of a sample with over 600,000 distinct CDR3 sequences, 56% of them seen once. Sequencing input: blood. These receptors were collected from a man in his forties in good health.

This chain links TRBV6-2 or TRBV6-3 with TRBJ2-2; 8 bases are shared with TRBD1. The CDR3 consists of 15 residues. Germline assignment: CDR1 MNHEY and CDR2 SVGEGT. With V trimmed by 2 bases and J by 7 bases, 6 bases remained unmatched. The CDR3 nucleotides are TGTGCCAGCAGTTACCGCAGGGGGCTTAACGGGGAGCTGTTTTTT. Translating gives CASSYRRGLNGELFF.

This clonotype has only a few counts. The rearrangement joins TRBV6-2 or TRBV6-3 to TRBJ2-4; perhaps TRBD1 as D (5 bases). The CDR3 is 18 residues long. Trimming removed 2 bases at V and 3 bases at J, with 20 bases between. Germline loops: CDR1 MNHEY, CDR2 SVGEGT. The CDR3 DNA is TGTGCCAGCAGTTACGATTTTTCAGGGCGTCGAGGCAAAAACATTCAGTACTTC. Translation: CASSYDFSGRRGKNIQYF.

The rearrangement joins TRBV9 to TRBJ2-3; TRBD2 aligns across 10 bases. The CDR3 contains 18 residues. CDR1 is SGDLS, CDR2 YYNGEE, per germline. The ends lost 3 bases at V and 1 base at J; junction bases unmatched: 11. The CDR3 sequence: CASSALRTSGEGTDTQYF. The CDR3, as DNA: TGTGCCAGCAGCGCTCTTCGAACTAGCGGGGAAGGCACAGATACGCAGTATTTT. Variable domain in full (rest from reference TRBV9 and TRBJ2-3): DSGVTQTPKHLITATGQRVTLRCSPRSGDLSVYWYQQSLDQGLQFLIQYYNGEERAKGNILERFSAQQFPDLHSELNLSSLELGDSALYFCASSALRTSGEGTDTQYFGPGTRLTVL.

The chain combines TRBV12-3 or TRBV12-4 with TRBJ2-4; 7 bases match TRBD1. After removal of 6 bases from V and 0 bases from J, the junction contained 14 bases not matched to a gene. This CDR3 region has 18 residues. In DNA form, the CDR3 reads TGTGCCAGCAGGCTCGGGACAGACTATTTAGTAGCCAAAAACATTCAGTACTTC. It encodes CASRLGTDYLVAKNIQYF.

V is TRBV7-2 and J is TRBJ1-6; D unresolved. Trimming removed 1 base from V and 6 bases from J, with 10 bases in between. Per germline, CDR1 SGHTA and CDR2 FQGNSA. This CDR3 has 15 residues. The CDR3 nucleotides read TGTGCCAGCAGCTTAGAAGGGATTATTAATTCACCCCTCCACTTT. The encoded protein is CASSLEGIINSPLHF.

The chain joins TRBV20-1 to TRBJ1-2; tentatively, D is TRBD1 (6 bases). The germline V and J ends were trimmed by 0 bases and 8 bases, with 13 bases remaining between them. The CDR3 consists of 13 residues. Germline V gene lookup returns CDR1 DFQATT and CDR2 SNEGSKA (reference sequence). This chain's CDR3 is CSARDTRGGGYTF. The CDR3 region has the DNA TGCAGTGCTAGAGATACTCGAGGGGGGGGCTACACCTTC.

The rearrangement uses TRBV5-5 and TRBJ2-4, with 9 bases lining up with TRBD2. This CDR3 has 16 amino acids. Germline V CDR1 and CDR2: SGHKS, YYEKEE (reference sequence). V gave up 2 bases and J gave up 4 bases; unmatched junction bases: 7. The CDR3 DNA reads as TGTGCCAGCAGCTTACAACGACTAGCGGAAAAAAACATTCAGTACTTC. Amino acid sequence: CASSLQRLAEKNIQYF.

This clonotype was recorded many times. The J gene is TRBJ1-6, the V gene TRBV20-1, with 8 bases aligning to TRBD1. There are 16 residues in the CDR3. Trimming took 0 bases from V and 9 from J; bases not matched to a gene: 10. CDR1 and CDR2 from the germline V gene are DFQATT and SNEGSKA (reference sequence). The CDR3 loop is CSARDPGQGGTSPLHF. The DNA of the CDR3 is TGCAGTGCTAGAGACCCAGGACAGGGTGGTACTTCACCCCTCCACTTT.

This chain connects TRBV20-1 to TRBJ1-5; TRBD1 might be the D (6 bases). The length of the CDR3 is 14 residues. Germline V gene data show CDR1 as DFQATT and CDR2 as SNEGSKA (reference sequence). V was shortened by 0 bases and J by 4 bases, with 10 bases between the two germline ends. CDR3 in DNA: TGCAGTGCTAGAGATCTCCAGGGGAATCAGCCCCAGCATTTT. It specifies CSARDLQGNQPQHF.

The V call is TRBV5-6, the J call TRBJ2-4; weak D call: TRBD2 (6 bases). Germline CDR1 SGHDT, CDR2 YYEEEE. V dropped 0 bases and J dropped 8 bases, with 15 bases sitting between them. This CDR3 has 15 residues. The CDR3 loop is CASSLGAGSSDIQYF. The CDR3 region has the DNA TGTGCCAGCAGCTTGGGGGCGGGGAGTTCTGACATTCAGTACTTC.

A word on this clonotype: At one end the junction does not follow the germline gene, possibly because of a read error. V and J are TRBV7-8 and TRBJ2-1, with 10 positions matching TRBD2. The length of the CDR3 is 19 residues. Germline CDR1 and CDR2: SGHVS and FQNEAQ. Here the CDR3 reads CAGSSQRIPGLAAYNEQFF. The DNA of the CDR3 is TGTGCCGGCAGCTCCCAACGCATACCCGGACTAGCGGCCTACAATGAGCAGTTCTTC.

This clonotype was detected a few times. This chain links TRBV20-1 with TRBJ2-1, with TRBD1 as a possible D gene (6 bases). The CDR3 is made up of 16 amino acids. Germline CDR1 and CDR2: DFQATT and SNEGSKA (reference sequence). Trimming shortened V by 0 bases and J by 7 bases, and 19 bases separated the two germline ends. CDR3 in amino acids: CSARDRRQGSLNEQFF. The CDR3 DNA sequence: TGCAGTGCTAGAGACAGACGCCAGGGGTCCCTAAATGAGCAGTTCTTC.

The gene calls are TRBV28 and TRBJ1-5, with D possibly being TRBD1 (5 bases). CDR1 MDHEN and CDR2 SYDVKM come from the germline V gene. The CDR3 consists of 12 residues. Trimming stripped 7 bases from V and 4 bases from J, with 8 bases between. The CDR3 region is CASNQGNQPQHF. For the CDR3, the DNA is TGTGCCAGCAACCAGGGAAATCAGCCCCAGCATTTT.

The V gene is TRBV4-1, the J gene TRBJ2-5; 7 nucleotides line up with TRBD1. CDR3 length: 17 amino acids. Per the germline V gene, CDR1 is MGHRA and CDR2 is YSYEKL. The V segment lost 5 bases and the J segment 2 bases; nucleotides outside the gene matches: 14. CDR3 DNA: TGCGCCAGCAGCTATCCTCCGGGACAGAGTACTCAAGAGACCCAGTACTTC. This encodes CASSYPPGQSTQETQYF.

The table lists this clonotype with a count of one. This rearrangement joins TRBV29-1 to TRBJ1-1, with 8 bases identical to TRBD1. This CDR3 spans 13 amino acids. V lost 5 bases and J lost 0; bases outside the gene matches: 2. Per the germline V gene, CDR1 is SQVTM and CDR2 is ANQGSEA. In DNA form, the CDR3 reads TGCAGCGTTAGGACAGGGATGAACACTGAAGCTTTCTTT. Translation: CSVRTGMNTEAFF.

About this clonotype: A much bigger clone sits one base away, suggesting this may be a read error. The rearrangement links TRBV27 to TRBJ2-5; 8 bases line up with TRBD2. V dropped 2 bases and J dropped 11; count of bases not matched to a gene: 13. The CDR3 runs to 15 residues. Germline CDR1 MNHEY, CDR2 SMNVEV (reference sequence). The CDR3 spells CASSLGAGVNNEQYF. CDR3 in DNA: TGTGCCAGCAGTTTAGGAGCGGGAGTGAACAATGAGCAGTACTTC.

Worth noting for this clonotype: Germline is not matched at one junction end, which may reflect a read error. The chain links TRBV7-2 to TRBJ2-7, with TRBD2 identical over 13 bases. The germline gives CDR1 SGHTA, CDR2 FQGNSA. The CDR3 covers 16 residues. In nucleotides, the CDR3 is TGCCCCAGCAGCTCTCGGACTAGCGGGAGACCCTACGAGCAGTACTTC. Protein sequence: CPSSSRTSGRPYEQYF.

With regard to this clonotype: An end of the junction does not agree with germline; a read error may underlie this. The rearrangement joins TRBV5-1 to TRBJ2-5; 7 bases are a match to TRBD1. The CDR3 runs to 13 residues. CDR1 and CDR2 from the germline V gene are SGHRS and YFSETQ. The chain's CDR3 is CAGSLDRRETQYF. The CDR3 nucleotides read TGCGCCGGCAGCTTGGACAGGAGGGAGACCCAGTACTTC.

This chain uses TRBV20-1 with TRBJ2-1; TRBD2 aligns across 12 bases. Germline lookup yields CDR1 DFQATT and CDR2 SNEGSKA (reference sequence). The V segment lost 0 bases and the J segment 4 bases; nucleotides outside the gene matches: 7. The CDR3 contains 17 residues. The CDR3 spells CSARDGRLAGVYNEQFF. DNA of the CDR3: TGCAGTGCTAGAGATGGTCGACTAGCGGGAGTTTACAATGAGCAGTTCTTC.

This clonotype was observed a handful of times. This chain joins TRBV5-1 and TRBJ2-7; D unresolved. V lost 0 bases and J 0 bases, leaving 19 bases between the germline ends. This CDR3 contains 18 residues. Germline loops: CDR1 SGHRS, CDR2 YFSETQ. CDR3 nucleotide sequence: TGCGCCAGCAGCTTGGACGGCAGCCGTGTGACCGGCTCCTACGAGCAGTACTTC. Translating it yields CASSLDGSRVTGSYEQYF.

This chain links TRBV20-1 with TRBJ2-1; 11 bases match TRBD2. Germline loops: CDR1 DFQATT, CDR2 SNEGSKA (reference sequence). The CDR3 extends over 15 amino acids. V shed 3 bases and J 5 bases; nucleotides not matched to a gene: 6. The DNA for the CDR3 is TGCAGTGCTAGCCTACTAGCGGGGGTTAACAATGAGCAGTTCTTC. Its translation is CSASLLAGVNNEQFF.

This clonotype was observed a handful of times. The chain carries TRBV5-1 and TRBJ2-7; D gene unclear. CDR1 is SGHRS, CDR2 YFSETQ, per germline. The CDR3 runs 16 residues. Trimming stripped 3 bases from V and 0 bases from J, with 16 bases between. Here the CDR3 reads CASSCRTRISSYEQYF. The CDR3 DNA follows: TGCGCCAGCAGCTGCCGAACCCGAATATCCTCCTACGAGCAGTACTTC.

This clonotype has just one count. This sequence joins TRBV12-3 or TRBV12-4 and TRBJ1-6, with D possibly TRBD1 on 5 matching bases. The germline V and J ends were trimmed by 5 bases and 0 bases, with 29 bases remaining between them. This CDR3 has 22 amino acids. The CDR3: CASSARIRGFERRGSYNSPLHF. The CDR3 DNA reads as TGTGCCAGCAGTGCCCGTATCCGTGGTTTCGAACGAAGGGGCTCCTATAATTCACCCCTCCACTTT.

The J gene is TRBJ1-2, the V gene TRBV28; 9 nucleotides align to TRBD1. The CDR3 runs to 16 residues. The trim removed 8 bases at V and 1 base at J, leaving 11 bases unmatched. The germline CDR1 and CDR2 sequences are MDHEN and SYDVKM. The CDR3: CASGPQGADVNYGYTF. The CDR3 DNA sequence: TGTGCCAGCGGCCCACAGGGGGCGGACGTTAACTATGGCTACACCTTC.

J is TRBJ2-5 and V is TRBV3-1, with D unclear. The CDR3 covers 15 residues. Germline CDR1 is LGHDT and CDR2 is YNNKEL (reference sequence). V shed 4 bases and J shed 5 bases, with 17 bases lying between them. In DNA, the CDR3 is TGTGCCAGCAGCCCCCTCCCTACCTTGACGGAGACCCAGTACTTC. This sequence encodes CASSPLPTLTETQYF.

In this sample, this clonotype turned up a few times. One junction end disagrees with the germline gene, perhaps due to a read error. The rearrangement uses TRBV7-3 and TRBJ2-1; D ambiguous. This CDR3 region has 15 residues. Germline CDR1 reads SGHTA; CDR2 reads FQGTGA. In DNA form, the CDR3 reads TGTGCTAGCAGTCGGACGGCGGATCCCTACAATGAGCAGTTCTTC. Its translation: CASSRTADPYNEQFF. The entire variable domain, with the rest obtained from reference TRBV7-3 and TRBJ2-1, is as follows: GAGVSQTPSNKVTEKGKYVELRCDPISGHTALYWYRQSLGQGPEFLIYFQGTGAADDSGLPNDRFFAVRPEGSVSTLKIQRTERGDSAVYLCASSRTADPYNEQFFGPGTRLTVL.

There are a few counts of this clonotype. The chain combines TRBV7-2 with TRBJ2-7; D is perhaps TRBD2 (6 bases). Germline V lookup: CDR1 SGHTA, CDR2 FQGNSA. The CDR3 extends over 15 amino acids. V was pared by 5 bases and J by 2 bases, with 16 bases between. The CDR3 spells CASSPGGTRAYEQYF. The DNA of the CDR3 is TGTGCCAGCAGCCCCGGGGGAACTAGGGCCTACGAGCAGTACTTC. Together with reference TRBV7-2 and TRBJ2-7, the CDR3 gives the full variable domain: GAGVSQSPSNKVTEKGKDVELRCDPISGHTALYWYRQSLGQGLEFLIYFQGNSAPDKSGLPSDRFSAERTGGSVSTLTIQRTQQEDSAVYLCASSPGGTRAYEQYFGPGTRLTVT.

The chain couples TRBV4-2 to TRBJ1-2, with a possible D match to TRBD1 (5 bases). CDR3 length: 14 amino acids. V shed 6 bases and J shed 2 bases, with 13 bases lying between them. From germline, CDR1 is LGHNA and CDR2 YNFKEQ. The CDR3 DNA sequence: TGTGCCAGCAGATTGACCGGGGGGAACTATGGCTACACCTTC. Its translation: CASRLTGGNYGYTF.

The chain uses TRBV28 and TRBJ2-1, with 11 nucleotides matching TRBD2. TRBJ2-7 explains the end of the DNA better; the J call may be wrong. The germline V gene encodes CDR1 MDHEN and CDR2 SYDVKM. The CDR3 extends over 16 amino acids. This CDR3 is CASTATSGTTYNEQYF. CDR3 nucleotides: TGTGCCAGCACCGCGACTAGCGGGACCACCTACAATGAGCAGTACTTC.